This T cell receptor beta chain comes out of a study of blood T cells in healthy people across ages. Combining a sample-barcoded 5' primer with a J-beta primer mix, a second PCR ran for roughly 6 to 11 cycles. TCRdb passed the 5' RACE reads through MiXCR, listing each CDR3 protein once. The sample records over 1,200,000 distinct CDR3 sequences, approximately 59% being singletons. Between the trimmed V and J ends, which lost 3 bases and 4 bases, there was a span of 5 bases. The CDR3 has 12 amino acids. Germline V gives CDR1 SEHNR, CDR2 FQNEAQ (reference sequence). Source material: blood. The chain joins TRBV7-9 to TRBJ2-3; D is unclear. This sequence was found in a man between 18 and 35 years old in good health. The CDR3 coding sequence is TGTGCCAGCAGCTTCCGGTCAGATACGCAGTATTTT. It yields the protein CASSFRSDTQYF.